This TCR beta chain was identified in a study of cytotoxic CD8 clonotypes in ibrutinib-treated CLL. Findings and limits, study-wide: The public clonotypes identified were infrequent and showed contraction or stability on treatment. Starting clonality was above that of age-matched healthy donors and tracked circulating CD8+ T-cell counts.

Generated by immunoSEQ multiplex PCR, the TCRdb table keeps only in-frame clones and is missing some. The data contain approximately 150,000 clones, more than 70% of them singletons. This clone is a singleton in its sample. Its antigen is unidentified. One end of the junction is discordant with germline, which a read error may explain. CDR3 size: 12 residues. Germline-derived CDR1 and CDR2 are GTSNPN and SVGIG (reference sequence). The sequence derives from a human donor with chronic lymphocytic leukemia. The sample was PBMCs, taken at disease progression, from a patient treated with ibrutinib. V and J are TRBV30 and TRBJ1-1; the D is unclear. As DNA, the CDR3 is TGTGCCCGGAGGGCAGGAAACACTGAAGCTTTCTTT. It yields the protein CARRAGNTEAFF.